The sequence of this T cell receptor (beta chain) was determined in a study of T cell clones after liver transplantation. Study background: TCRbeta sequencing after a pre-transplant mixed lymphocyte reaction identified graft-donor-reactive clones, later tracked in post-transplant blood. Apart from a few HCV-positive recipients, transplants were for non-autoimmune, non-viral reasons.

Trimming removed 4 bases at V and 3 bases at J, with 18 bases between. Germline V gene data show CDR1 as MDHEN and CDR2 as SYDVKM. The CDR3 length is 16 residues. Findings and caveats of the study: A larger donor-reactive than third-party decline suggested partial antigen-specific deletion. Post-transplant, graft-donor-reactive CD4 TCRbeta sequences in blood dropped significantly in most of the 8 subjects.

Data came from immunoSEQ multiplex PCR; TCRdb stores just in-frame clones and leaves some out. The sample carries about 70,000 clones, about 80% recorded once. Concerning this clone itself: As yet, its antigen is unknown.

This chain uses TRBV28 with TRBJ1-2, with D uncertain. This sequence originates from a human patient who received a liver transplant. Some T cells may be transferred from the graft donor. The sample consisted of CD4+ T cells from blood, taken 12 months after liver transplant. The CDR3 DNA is TGTGCCAGCAGTTGGCCGCATTCAACTTCCTACTATGGCTACACCTTC. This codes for CASSWPHSTSYYGYTF.